This T cell receptor beta chain is drawn from a study of blood T cell repertoires in COVID-19. Background on the study: T cells, B-cell-depleted T cells, or PBMCs provided the cDNA or gDNA that served as material.

Study members were between about 18 and 100 years old and lived in 20 to 30 US regions. Assignment of participants to cohorts was predicated upon participant-reported clinical history. Authors' analysis steps: Estimation of nucleated cell counts was performed using reference gene primer amplification. Assay: immunoSEQ multiplex PCR; the TCRdb copy retains only in-frame clones and omits some. The V and J calls and clone size are taken from that table; D and trimming were inferred from the DNA. In the table there are roughly 360,000 clones, approximately 87% of which are singletons. This clone has just a few counts. This clonotype was obtained from a man aged 25-45 years who had recovered from COVID-19. The sample consisted of PBMCs or T cells enriched from blood (not recorded which).

The CDR3, as DNA: TGCGCCAGCAGCTTGGCCCTGGACAGGGGGCTGAGAACTGAAGCTTTCTTT. It translates to CASSLALDRGLRTEAFF. This chain joins TRBV5-1 and TRBJ1-1; the match to TRBD1 covers 11 bases. The V segment lost 0 bases and the J segment 5 bases; nucleotides outside the gene matches: 9. Germline V CDR1 and CDR2: SGHRS, YFSETQ. This CDR3 has 17 residues.